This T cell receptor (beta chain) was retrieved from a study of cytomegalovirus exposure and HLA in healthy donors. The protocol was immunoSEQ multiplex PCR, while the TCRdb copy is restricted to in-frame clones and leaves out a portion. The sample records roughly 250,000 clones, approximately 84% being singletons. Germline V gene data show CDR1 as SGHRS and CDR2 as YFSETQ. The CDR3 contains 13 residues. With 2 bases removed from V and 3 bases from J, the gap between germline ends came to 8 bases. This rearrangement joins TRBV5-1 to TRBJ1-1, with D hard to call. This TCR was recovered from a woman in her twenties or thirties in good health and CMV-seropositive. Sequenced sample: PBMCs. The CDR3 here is CASSFLTDTEAFF. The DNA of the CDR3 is TGCGCCAGCAGCTTTCTTACAGACACTGAAGCTTTCTTT.